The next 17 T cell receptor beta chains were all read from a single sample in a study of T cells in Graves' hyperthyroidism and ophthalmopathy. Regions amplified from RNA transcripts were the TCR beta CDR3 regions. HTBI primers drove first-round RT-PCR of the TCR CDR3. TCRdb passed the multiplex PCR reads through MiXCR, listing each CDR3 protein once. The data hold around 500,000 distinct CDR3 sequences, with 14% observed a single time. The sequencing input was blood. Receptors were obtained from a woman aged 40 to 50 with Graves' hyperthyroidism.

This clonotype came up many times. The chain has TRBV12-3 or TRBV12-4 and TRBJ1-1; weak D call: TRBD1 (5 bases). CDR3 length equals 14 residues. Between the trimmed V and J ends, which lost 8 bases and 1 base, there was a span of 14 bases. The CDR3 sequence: CASSTGTENTEAFF. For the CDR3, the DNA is TGTGCCAGCTCCACCGGGACGGAGAACACTGAAGCTTTCTTT.

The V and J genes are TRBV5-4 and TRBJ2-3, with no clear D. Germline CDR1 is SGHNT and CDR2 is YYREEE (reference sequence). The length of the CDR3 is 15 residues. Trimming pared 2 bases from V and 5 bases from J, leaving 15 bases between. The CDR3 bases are TGTGCCAGCAGCTTTAAACAGAGTCTGGGAGATACGCAGTATTTT. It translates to CASSFKQSLGDTQYF.

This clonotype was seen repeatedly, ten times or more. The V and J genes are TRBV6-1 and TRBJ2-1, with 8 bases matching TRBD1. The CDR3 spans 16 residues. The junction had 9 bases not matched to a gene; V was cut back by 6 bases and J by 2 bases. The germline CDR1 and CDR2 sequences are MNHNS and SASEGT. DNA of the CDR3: TGTGCCAGCAGCCCAGGACAGGGCGTAACCTACAATGAGCAGTTCTTC. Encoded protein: CASSPGQGVTYNEQFF.

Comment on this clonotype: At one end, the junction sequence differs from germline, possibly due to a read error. For the CDR3, the DNA is TGCGCCAGCGGCCAAGAAGAGGCTGACTCCTACGAGCAGTACTTC. Translating it yields CASGQEEADSYEQYF. V and J are TRBV4-1 and TRBJ2-7; D is unresolved. There are 15 residues in the CDR3. Germline assignment: CDR1 MGHRA and CDR2 YSYEKL.

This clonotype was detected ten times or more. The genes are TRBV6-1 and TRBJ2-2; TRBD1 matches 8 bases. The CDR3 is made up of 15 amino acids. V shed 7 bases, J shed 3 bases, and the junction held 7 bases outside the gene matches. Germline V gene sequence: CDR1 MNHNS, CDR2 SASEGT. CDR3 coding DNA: TGTGCCAGCAATCCGGACAGGGTAGACACCGGGGAGCTGTTTTTT. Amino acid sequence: CASNPDRVDTGELFF.

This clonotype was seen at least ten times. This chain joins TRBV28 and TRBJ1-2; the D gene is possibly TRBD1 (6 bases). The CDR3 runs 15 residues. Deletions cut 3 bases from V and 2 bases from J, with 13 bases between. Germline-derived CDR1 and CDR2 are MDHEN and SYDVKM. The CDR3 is CASSLLQGGNYGYTF. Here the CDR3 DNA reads TGTGCCAGCAGTTTGTTACAAGGGGGGAACTATGGCTACACCTTC.

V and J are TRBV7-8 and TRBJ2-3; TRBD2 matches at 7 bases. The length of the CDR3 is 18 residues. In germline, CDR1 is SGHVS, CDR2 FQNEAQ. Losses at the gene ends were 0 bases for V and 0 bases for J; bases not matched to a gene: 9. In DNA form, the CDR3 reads TGTGCCAGCAGCTTAGCTCCGACCGGGGGGACTAGCACAGATACGCAGTATTTT. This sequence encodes CASSLAPTGGTSTDTQYF.

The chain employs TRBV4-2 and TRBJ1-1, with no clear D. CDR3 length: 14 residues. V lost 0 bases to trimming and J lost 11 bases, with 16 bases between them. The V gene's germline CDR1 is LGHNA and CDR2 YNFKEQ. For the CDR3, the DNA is TGTGCCAGCAGCCAAGATTTGACCCAGAAGATTGCTTTCTTT. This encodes CASSQDLTQKIAFF.

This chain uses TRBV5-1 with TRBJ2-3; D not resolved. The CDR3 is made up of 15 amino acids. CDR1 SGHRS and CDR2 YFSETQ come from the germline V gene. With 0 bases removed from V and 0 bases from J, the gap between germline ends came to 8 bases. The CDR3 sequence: CASSLEVQSTDTQYF. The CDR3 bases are TGCGCCAGCAGCTTGGAGGTACAGAGCACAGATACGCAGTATTTT.

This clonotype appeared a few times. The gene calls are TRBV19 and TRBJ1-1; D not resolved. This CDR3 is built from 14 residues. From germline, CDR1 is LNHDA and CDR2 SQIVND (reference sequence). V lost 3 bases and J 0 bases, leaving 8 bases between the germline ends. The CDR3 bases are TGTGCCAGTAGTATGGATCAAGTGAACACTGAAGCTTTCTTT. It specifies CASSMDQVNTEAFF. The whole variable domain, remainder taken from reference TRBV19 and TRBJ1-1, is DGGITQSPKYLFRKEGQNVTLSCEQNLNHDAMYWYRQDPGQGLRLIYYSQIVNDFQKGDIAEGYSVSREKKESFPLTVTSAQKNPTAFYLCASSMDQVNTEAFFGQGTRLTVV.

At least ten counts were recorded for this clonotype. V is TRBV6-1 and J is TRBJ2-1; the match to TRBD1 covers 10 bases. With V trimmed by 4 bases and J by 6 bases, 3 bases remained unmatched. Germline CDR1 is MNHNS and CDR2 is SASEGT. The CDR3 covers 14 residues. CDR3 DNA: TGTGCCAGCAGTGGACAGGGGGCTTTCAATGAGCAGTTCTTC. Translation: CASSGQGAFNEQFF.

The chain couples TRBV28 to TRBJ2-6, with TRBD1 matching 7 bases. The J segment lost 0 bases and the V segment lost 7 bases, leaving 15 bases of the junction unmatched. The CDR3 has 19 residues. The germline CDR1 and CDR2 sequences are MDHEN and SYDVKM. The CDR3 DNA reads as TGTGCCAGCATGAGCCGGGACAGACTAAAACTCTCTGGGGCCAACGTCCTGACTTTC. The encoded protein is CASMSRDRLKLSGANVLTF.

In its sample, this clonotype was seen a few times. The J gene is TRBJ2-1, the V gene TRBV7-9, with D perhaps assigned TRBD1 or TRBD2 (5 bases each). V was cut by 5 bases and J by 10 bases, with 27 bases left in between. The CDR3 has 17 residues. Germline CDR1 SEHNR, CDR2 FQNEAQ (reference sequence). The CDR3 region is CASSPLRDGPILREQFF. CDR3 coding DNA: TGTGCCAGCAGCCCACTTCGGGACGGACCCATTCTACGGGAGCAGTTCTTC.

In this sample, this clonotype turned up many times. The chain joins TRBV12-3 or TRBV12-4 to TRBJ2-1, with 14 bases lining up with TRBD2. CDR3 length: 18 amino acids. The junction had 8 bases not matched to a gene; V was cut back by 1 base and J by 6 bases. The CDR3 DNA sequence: TGTGCCAGCAGTTTAGGGTTGATCGGGACTAGCGGGGGCAATGAGCAGTTCTTC. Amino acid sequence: CASSLGLIGTSGGNEQFF.

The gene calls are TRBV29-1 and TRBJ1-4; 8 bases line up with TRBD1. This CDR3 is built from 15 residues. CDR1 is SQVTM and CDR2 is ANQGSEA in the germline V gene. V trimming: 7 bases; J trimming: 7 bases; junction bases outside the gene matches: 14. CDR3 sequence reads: CSGRTGSALGEKLFF. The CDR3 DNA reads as TGCAGCGGACGGACAGGGTCGGCTCTCGGTGAAAAACTGTTTTTT.

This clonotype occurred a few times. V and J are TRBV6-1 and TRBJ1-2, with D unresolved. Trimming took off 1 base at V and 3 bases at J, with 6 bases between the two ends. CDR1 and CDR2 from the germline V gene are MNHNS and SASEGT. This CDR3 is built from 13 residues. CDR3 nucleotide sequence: TGTGCCAGCAGTGAAGAGTCGGACTATGGCTACACCTTC. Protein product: CASSEESDYGYTF.

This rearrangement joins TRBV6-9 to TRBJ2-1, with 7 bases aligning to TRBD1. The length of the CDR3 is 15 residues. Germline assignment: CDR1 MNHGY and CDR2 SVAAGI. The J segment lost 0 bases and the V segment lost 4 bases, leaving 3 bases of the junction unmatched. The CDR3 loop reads CASSWDRNSYNEQFF. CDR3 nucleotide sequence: TGTGCCAGCAGTTGGGACAGAAACTCCTACAATGAGCAGTTCTTC.